One and the same sample provided the 23 T cell receptor beta chains below, sequenced in a study of neurological immune-mediated disorders. MiXCR, run by TCRdb on the 5' RACE reads, gives a single entry per CDR3 protein. The sample yields 65,000 to 80,000 distinct CDR3 sequences, 17% seen once. Input material: PBMCs. The source of these receptors is a woman aged 40 to 50 in good health.

This clonotype was seen many times. This sequence joins TRBV29-1 and TRBJ2-7, with 7 bases that match TRBD1. CDR3 size: 13 residues. J gave up 3 bases and V 4 bases, and 6 bases lay outside the gene matches. Germline assignment: CDR1 SQVTM and CDR2 ANQGSEA. CDR3 nucleotides: TGCAGCGTTGTGTGGGACAGCCTCTACGAGCAGTACTTC. The encoded protein is CSVVWDSLYEQYF.

The CDR3 loop is CSALGTSPGGSSYEQYF. The CDR3 DNA sequence: TGCAGTGCTCTGGGGACTAGCCCGGGGGGGTCCTCCTACGAGCAGTACTTC. The chain links TRBV20-1 to TRBJ2-7; 9 bases align to TRBD2. This CDR3 contains 17 residues. CDR1 and CDR2 from the germline V gene are DFQATT and SNEGSKA (reference sequence). The V gene end was trimmed by 5 bases and the J gene end by 0 bases; junction bases not matched to a gene: 14.

Of note for this clonotype: This CDR3 fails to terminate in the conserved phenylalanine or tryptophan, so it likely reflects a read error. The limits of the CDR3 on the DNA are not certain, so only TCRdb's listed CDR3 is given. The V call is TRBV7-2, the J call TRBJ2-1; TRBD2, as called in the table, went unchecked against the DNA. The CDR3 contains 12 residues when both ends are counted. Germline loops: CDR1 SGHTA, CDR2 FQGNSA. The CDR3 is CASSLGLAEQLL.

The rearrangement joins TRBV12-3 or TRBV12-4 to TRBJ1-2; a possible D gene is TRBD1 (5 bases). This CDR3 is 14 amino acids long. V was clipped by 6 bases and J by 7 bases, with 18 bases between them. DNA for the CDR3: TGTGCCAGCAGCCCACCCGAAGGGGTGGGTGGCTACACCTTC. Translated: CASSPPEGVGGYTF.

Worth noting for this clonotype: One junction end does not reproduce the germline sequence, and a read error may be involved. In DNA, the CDR3 is TGTGCCAGAACCACCGGGGACGTCACCAGGGAGCTGTTTTTT. Its translation: CARTTGDVTRELFF. The chain is built from TRBV19 and TRBJ2-2; D could derive from TRBD1 or TRBD2 (5 bases each). The CDR3 contains 14 residues. Germline loops: CDR1 LNHDA, CDR2 SQIVND (reference sequence). Using reference TRBV19 and TRBJ2-2 for the parts outside the CDR3, the full variable domain is DGGITQSPKYLFRKEGQNVTLSCEQNLNHDAMYWYRQDPGQGLRLIYYSQIVNDFQKGDIAEGYSVSREKKESFPLTVTSAQKNPTAFYLCARTTGDVTRELFFGEGSRLTVL.

In regard to this clonotype: Germline and junction disagree at one end, which may indicate a read error. Written as DNA, the CDR3 is TGTGCCACCAGGAGGAGCAATCAGCCACAGCATTTT. Translated, it gives CATRRSNQPQHF. The chain uses TRBV6-5 and TRBJ1-5; D is unresolved. Per germline, CDR1 MNHEY and CDR2 SVGAGI. The length of the CDR3 is 12 residues.

This clonotype has at least ten counts. V gene TRBV4-1 combines with J gene TRBJ2-4, with a tentative D call TRBD2 (6 bases). The CDR3 has 16 amino acids. Germline V gene sequence: CDR1 MGHRA, CDR2 YSYEKL. Deletions cut 2 bases from V and 0 bases from J, with 11 bases between. CDR3 amino acids: CASSQWAGLAKNIQYF. The CDR3 nucleotides read TGCGCCAGCAGCCAATGGGCGGGGCTAGCCAAAAACATTCAGTACTTC.

This clonotype was observed a handful of times. The chain links TRBV4-1 to TRBJ2-5, with D possibly TRBD2 on 6 matching bases. The germline V and J ends were trimmed by 1 base and 3 bases, with 12 bases remaining between them. The CDR3 loop spans 15 amino acids. CDR1 and CDR2 from the germline V gene are MGHRA and YSYEKL. The CDR3 DNA sequence: TGCGCCAGCAGCCAAGGGGGCAGGACTAAAGAGACCCAGTACTTC. The encoded protein is CASSQGGRTKETQYF.

For this clonotype: The germline gene is not matched at one end of the junction; a read error may be the cause. The chain carries TRBV28 and TRBJ1-3, with a tentative D call TRBD1 (6 bases). Germline CDR1 is MDHEN and CDR2 is SYDVKM. This CDR3 is 16 amino acids long. CDR3 sequence (DNA): TGTGCCAACAGTTTGGCGCAGGGGACAACTGGAAACACCATATATTTT. Translation: CANSLAQGTTGNTIYF.

In the case of this clonotype: At one end, the junction sequence differs from germline, possibly due to a read error. The J gene is TRBJ2-6, the V gene TRBV7-2; D is possibly TRBD1 (6 bases). Germline V gives CDR1 SGHTA, CDR2 FQGNSA. The CDR3 runs 16 residues. The DNA of the CDR3 is TGTGCCATCAGCTTTCAGTCAGGGGCTGGGGCCAACGTCCTGACTTTC. Translated: CAISFQSGAGANVLTF.

Many counts were recorded for this clonotype. J is TRBJ1-4 and V is TRBV4-1, with TRBD1 matching 9 bases. In germline, CDR1 is MGHRA, CDR2 YSYEKL. V shed 0 bases, J shed 3 bases, and the junction held 11 bases outside the gene matches. The CDR3 is 19 residues long. The CDR3 sequence is CASSQDGGTGIVPNEKLFF. CDR3 nucleotide sequence: TGCGCCAGCAGCCAAGATGGGGGGACAGGGATTGTCCCTAATGAAAAACTGTTTTTT.

V gene TRBV11-2 combines with J gene TRBJ2-7; weak D call: TRBD2 (5 bases). The CDR3 totals 15 residues. Trimming shortened V by 0 bases and J by 0 bases, and 9 bases separated the two germline ends. Germline CDR1 is SGHAT and CDR2 is FQNNGV. The DNA of the CDR3 is TGTGCCAGCAGCTTAGAGGACGGGGTCTCCTACGAGCAGTACTTC. It yields the protein CASSLEDGVSYEQYF.

In this sample, this clonotype turned up many times. This rearrangement joins TRBV12-3 or TRBV12-4 to TRBJ2-3; D is ambiguous. V was pared by 5 bases and J by 6 bases, with 9 bases between. The CDR3 length is 12 residues. The CDR3 DNA reads as TGTGCCAGCAGTCTTAGCCGCGATACGCAGTATTTT. It codes for CASSLSRDTQYF.

V usage is TRBV20-1 and J usage is TRBJ2-1; TRBD2 agrees at 9 bases. CDR3 length: 17 residues. Trimming cost V 0 bases and J 8 bases; bases outside gene matches: 14. The germline V gene has CDR1 DFQATT and CDR2 SNEGSKA (reference sequence). CDR3 in DNA: TGCAGTGCTAGAGATGTCGGGCGGGGGGGATTTAAAGATGAGCAGTTCTTC. Its translation is CSARDVGRGGFKDEQFF.

The table lists this clonotype with many counts. V and J are TRBV5-1 and TRBJ2-5; a possible D gene is TRBD1 (7 bases). The CDR3 is 17 residues long. Germline-derived CDR1 and CDR2 are SGHRS and YFSETQ. Trimming took 4 bases from V and 3 from J, leaving 22 bases between them. The CDR3 loop is CASSGGFWTGGEETQYF. DNA of the CDR3: TGCGCCAGCAGCGGCGGATTCTGGACAGGAGGGGAAGAGACCCAGTACTTC.

This clonotype was picked up many times. The genes are TRBV6-6 and TRBJ1-4; D is perhaps TRBD1 (5 bases). The germline V and J ends were trimmed by 7 bases and 3 bases, with 18 bases remaining between them. Germline CDR1 MNHNY, CDR2 SVGAGI (reference sequence). The CDR3 is 16 residues long. CDR3 in amino acids: CASTLVGGVANEKLFF. For the CDR3, the DNA is TGTGCCAGCACTCTCGTGGGGGGGGTAGCTAATGAAAAACTGTTTTTT.

This clonotype came up many times. The J gene is TRBJ2-3, the V gene TRBV12-3 or TRBV12-4; D call uncertain. The V gene lost 6 bases and the J gene lost 6 bases, with 7 bases spanning the gap. The CDR3 covers 11 residues. The CDR3, as DNA: TGTGCCAGCAGAAAGGTGGATACGCAGTATTTT. It codes for CASRKVDTQYF.

Many counts were recorded for this clonotype. The chain couples TRBV20-1 to TRBJ2-5; 9 positions match TRBD1. CDR1 and CDR2 (germline): DFQATT, SNEGSKA (reference sequence). The CDR3 is made up of 18 amino acids. Unmatched junction bases numbered 12, after V lost 1 base and J lost 0 bases. CDR3 sequence reads: CSARGPGQGGWYQETQYF. CDR3 coding DNA: TGCAGTGCTAGAGGGCCGGGACAGGGAGGATGGTACCAAGAGACCCAGTACTTC.

This clonotype was observed many times. The V and J genes are TRBV4-3 and TRBJ2-5; the D gene is possibly TRBD1 (6 bases). Per the germline V gene, CDR1 is LGHNA and CDR2 is YSLEER. CDR3 size: 15 residues. The V gene lost 0 bases and the J gene lost 1 base, with 9 bases spanning the gap. CDR3 DNA sequence: TGCGCCAGCAGCCAAGAAAGAGGGGGCCAAGAGACCCAGTACTTC. Encoded protein: CASSQERGGQETQYF.

This clonotype was seen repeatedly, ten times or more. The chain uses TRBV20-1 and TRBJ1-2; TRBD1 is a possible D gene (5 bases). This CDR3 comprises 13 residues. CDR1 and CDR2 from the germline V gene are DFQATT and SNEGSKA (reference sequence). Trimming took off 1 base at V and 7 bases at J, with 13 bases between the two ends. CDR3: CSARVEGSGGYTF. The CDR3 region has the DNA TGCAGTGCTAGAGTGGAGGGGTCCGGTGGCTACACCTTC.

This clonotype came up many times. The CDR3 region has the DNA TGTGCCAGCAGTGACCCCCAGGGATTAGGAAACACCATATATTTT. It encodes CASSDPQGLGNTIYF. The J gene is TRBJ1-3, the V gene TRBV6-6; D may be TRBD1 (5 bases). Germline V lookup: CDR1 MNHNY, CDR2 SVGAGI (reference sequence). The V end was cut by 5 bases, the J end by 4 bases, with 15 bases between. This CDR3 has 15 residues.

This clonotype has more than one count but fewer than ten. The CDR3 is CVTRQQGVDEQYF. CDR3 sequence (DNA): TGTGTCACCCGTCAACAGGGGGTAGACGAGCAGTACTTC. The V call is TRBV6-5, the J call TRBJ2-7, with TRBD1 identical over 8 bases. The germline gives CDR1 MNHEY, CDR2 SVGAGI. The CDR3 is made up of 13 amino acids.

This clonotype was counted ten times or more. This chain connects TRBV12-3 or TRBV12-4 to TRBJ2-2; 11 nucleotides match TRBD1. V trimming: 3 bases; J trimming: 4 bases; junction bases outside the gene matches: 7. The CDR3 is 17 amino acids. This CDR3 is CASSLGPGTGGTGELFF. CDR3 DNA: TGTGCCAGCAGTTTGGGACCCGGGACAGGGGGCACCGGGGAGCTGTTTTTT.